This passage covers 31 T cell receptor beta chains from one sample sequenced in a study of early T cells in non-severe SARS-CoV-2 infection. From the 5' RACE reads, TCRdb called clonotypes with MiXCR, one entry per CDR3 protein. The data show some 78,000 distinct CDR3 sequences, about 12% seen once. Material for sequencing was whole blood. These receptor sequences come from an adult who was a healthcare worker with PCR-confirmed SARS-CoV-2 infection or an uninfected control (not recorded which).

This clonotype was observed many times. This sequence joins TRBV5-1 and TRBJ2-7; 14 positions match TRBD2. The CDR3 length is 15 residues. CDR1 SGHRS and CDR2 YFSETQ come from the germline V gene. V gave up 3 bases and J gave up 3 bases; unmatched junction bases: 2. The CDR3 DNA sequence: TGCGCCAGCAGCTCCGGGACTAGCGGGGGCTACGAGCAGTACTTC. Translating gives CASSSGTSGGYEQYF.

The chain links TRBV7-2 to TRBJ2-3, with TRBD1 as a possible D gene (5 bases). Germline V gives CDR1 SGHTA, CDR2 FQGNSA. Deletions cut 0 bases from V and 1 base from J, with 8 bases between. The CDR3 has 15 residues. The CDR3 spells CASSLAGVGTDTQYF. The CDR3 coding sequence is TGTGCCAGCAGCTTAGCAGGGGTCGGCACAGATACGCAGTATTTT. Full variable domain (rest looked up from reference TRBV7-2 and TRBJ2-3): GAGVSQSPSNKVTEKGKDVELRCDPISGHTALYWYRQSLGQGLEFLIYFQGNSAPDKSGLPSDRFSAERTGGSVSTLTIQRTQQEDSAVYLCASSLAGVGTDTQYFGPGTRLTVL.

This sequence joins TRBV6-5 and TRBJ2-2; D is unresolved. The CDR3 runs to 14 residues. Per the germline V gene, CDR1 is MNHEY and CDR2 is SVGAGI. Trimming stripped 7 bases from V and 4 bases from J, with 13 bases between. CDR3 in DNA: TGTGCCAGCACCAGGCGGCAACCCACCGGGGAGCTGTTTTTT. Translated, it gives CASTRRQPTGELFF.

Only a few counts were recorded for this clonotype. V and J are TRBV7-9 and TRBJ1-1; D not resolved. Germline V gene data show CDR1 as SEHNR and CDR2 as FQNEAQ (reference sequence). Trimming left V 1 base short and J 0 bases short, with 3 bases between. The CDR3 totals 13 residues. In nucleotides, the CDR3 is TGTGCCAGCAGCTTAGATTTGAACACTGAAGCTTTCTTT. The encoded protein is CASSLDLNTEAFF. Looking up the rest from reference TRBV7-9 and TRBJ1-1 gives the full variable domain: DTGVSQNPRHKITKRGQNVTFRCDPISEHNRLYWYRQTLGQGPEFLTYFQNEAQLEKSRLLSDRFSAERPKGSFSTLEIQRTEQGDSAMYLCASSLDLNTEAFFGQGTRLTVV.

This clonotype appeared many times. This chain links TRBV5-1 with TRBJ2-1; no definite D call. Trimming cost V 0 bases and J 8 bases, with 6 bases left between them. The germline V gene has CDR1 SGHRS and CDR2 YFSETQ. This CDR3 spans 12 amino acids. CDR3 nucleotide sequence: TGCGCCAGCAGCTTGGTGGCGGATGAGCAGTTCTTC. It translates to CASSLVADEQFF.

This clonotype has at least ten counts. V usage is TRBV20-1 and J usage is TRBJ2-2, with 7 bases identical to TRBD2. Trimming took 5 bases from V and 2 from J; bases not matched to a gene: 5. CDR3 size: 14 residues. Germline CDR1 and CDR2: DFQATT and SNEGSKA (reference sequence). CDR3 sequence: CSAQSGINTGELFF. The DNA for the CDR3 is TGCAGTGCTCAAAGCGGGATCAACACCGGGGAGCTGTTTTTT.

This clonotype was observed many times. This sequence joins TRBV9 and TRBJ2-2; D may correspond to TRBD1 or TRBD2 (5 bases each). The V and J ends lost 5 bases and 4 bases respectively, with 18 bases between them. Germline assignment: CDR1 SGDLS and CDR2 YYNGEE. The CDR3 covers 16 residues. Here the CDR3 reads CASSPTGRLITGELFF. CDR3 DNA sequence: TGTGCCAGCAGTCCGACGGGACGGTTGATCACCGGGGAGCTGTTTTTT.

This clonotype has more than one count but fewer than ten. The chain joins TRBV29-1 to TRBJ2-2; D unresolved. CDR1 and CDR2 (germline): SQVTM, ANQGSEA. Trimming removed 4 bases from V and 2 bases from J, with 11 bases in between. The CDR3 consists of 14 residues. CDR3 region: CSVVGLQNTGELFF. The CDR3 nucleotides read TGCAGCGTTGTGGGTTTACAAAACACCGGGGAGCTGTTTTTT.

The rearrangement uses TRBV11-2 and TRBJ2-3; D gene unclear. This CDR3 comprises 15 residues. V shed 0 bases and J shed 4 bases, with 11 bases lying between them. The germline V gene encodes CDR1 SGHAT and CDR2 FQNNGV. Written as DNA, the CDR3 is TGTGCCAGCAGCTTAGACCAAAATCGCGCAGATACGCAGTATTTT. Its translation: CASSLDQNRADTQYF.

The V gene is TRBV7-9, the J gene TRBJ1-1, with TRBD1 matching over 8 bases. The CDR3 has 15 residues. Germline loops: CDR1 SEHNR, CDR2 FQNEAQ (reference sequence). The junction had 11 bases not matched to a gene; V was cut back by 5 bases and J by 6 bases. The CDR3 spells CASSADNRGIPEAFF. The DNA of the CDR3 is TGTGCCAGCAGCGCCGATAACAGGGGGATCCCTGAAGCTTTCTTT.

V gene TRBV20-1 combines with J gene TRBJ2-7, with D tentatively TRBD1 (6 bases). CDR3 size: 15 residues. Germline V gives CDR1 DFQATT, CDR2 SNEGSKA (reference sequence). The V end was cut by 6 bases, the J end by 1 base, with 19 bases between. CDR3 loop: CSAQSDSATSYEQYF. Here the CDR3 DNA reads TGCAGTGCCCAATCGGACAGCGCAACTTCCTACGAGCAGTACTTC.

In this sample, this clonotype turned up many times. V gene TRBV5-4 combines with J gene TRBJ2-1, with TRBD1 matching 8 bases. Germline loops: CDR1 SGHNT, CDR2 YYREEE (reference sequence). This CDR3 is built from 14 residues. Losses at the gene ends were 3 bases for V and 4 bases for J; bases not matched to a gene: 3. The CDR3 here is CASSSRQGYNEQFF. CDR3 DNA sequence: TGTGCCAGCAGCTCCCGACAGGGGTACAATGAGCAGTTCTTC.

The chain recombines TRBV11-2 with TRBJ1-2; tentatively, D is TRBD1 (5 bases). CDR1 is SGHAT and CDR2 is FQNNGV in the germline V gene. This CDR3 spans 14 amino acids. The V and J ends lost 4 bases and 8 bases respectively, with 17 bases between them. The DNA for the CDR3 is TGTGCCAGCAGCTCAATCAGGGTATTTGACGGCTACACCTTC. This codes for CASSSIRVFDGYTF.

This clonotype was seen many times. The J gene is TRBJ2-1, the V gene TRBV7-2; tentatively, D is TRBD1 (5 bases). Germline-derived CDR1 and CDR2 are SGHTA and FQGNSA. The CDR3 loop spans 14 amino acids. The V end was cut by 0 bases, the J end by 15 bases, with 18 bases between. The CDR3 reads CASSLASWTTWWFF. CDR3 nucleotide sequence: TGTGCCAGCAGCTTAGCGTCGTGGACAACTTGGTGGTTCTTC.

The chain combines TRBV12-3 or TRBV12-4 with TRBJ2-7, with a possible D match to TRBD1 (6 bases). Trimming cost V 6 bases and J 0 bases, with 12 bases left between them. The CDR3 covers 14 residues. The CDR3 DNA follows: TGTGCCAGCAGCTACAGGGCCAGCTCCTACGAGCAGTACTTC. Translation gives CASSYRASSYEQYF.

The chain couples TRBV29-1 to TRBJ1-2; D possibly corresponds to TRBD1 (5 bases). From germline, CDR1 is SQVTM and CDR2 ANQGSEA. Trimming took 0 bases from V and 3 from J, leaving 14 bases between them. The CDR3 sequence is 15 residues long. As DNA, the CDR3 is TGCAGCGTTGAAGATTTAGCGCAGGGATACTATGGCTACACCTTC. Its protein is CSVEDLAQGYYGYTF.

The chain couples TRBV18 to TRBJ2-3, with TRBD1 matching 10 bases. The CDR3 extends over 13 amino acids. Germline CDR1 reads KGHSH; CDR2 reads LQKENI. The V and J ends lost 3 bases and 6 bases, in that order; junction bases with no gene match: 0. CDR3 region: CASSPDRGDTQYF. The CDR3, as DNA: TGTGCCAGCTCACCGGACAGGGGGGATACGCAGTATTTT.

This clonotype was counted at least ten times. The V call is TRBV14, the J call TRBJ1-5; a possible D gene is TRBD1 (6 bases). This CDR3 comprises 13 residues. Germline V gene sequence: CDR1 SGHDN, CDR2 FVKESK. V lost 3 bases, J lost 4 bases, and 7 bases lay in between. The CDR3 nucleotides read TGTGCCAGCAGCCAGCAGGGGAATCAGCCCCAGCATTTT. Encoded protein: CASSQQGNQPQHF.

This clonotype was detected many times. The chain joins TRBV20-1 to TRBJ1-1; weak D call: TRBD1 (5 bases). Germline V CDR1 and CDR2: DFQATT, SNEGSKA (reference sequence). Trimming pared 8 bases from V and 0 bases from J, leaving 19 bases between. The CDR3 runs 15 residues. Written as DNA, the CDR3 is TGCAGTTATGCCCCTCCGACAGTCATGAACACTGAAGCTTTCTTT. Its translation is CSYAPPTVMNTEAFF.

The V call is TRBV29-1, the J call TRBJ2-4, with D possibly called TRBD1 or TRBD2 (5 bases each). The germline V gene has CDR1 SQVTM and CDR2 ANQGSEA. CDR3 length: 15 amino acids. Trimming took off 0 bases at V and 7 bases at J, with 16 bases between the two ends. CDR3 residues: CSVEDRGRDDNIQYF. CDR3 coding DNA: TGCAGCGTTGAAGATCGGGGCAGGGACGACAACATTCAGTACTTC.

The chain employs TRBV6-5 and TRBJ1-1; TRBD1 is a possible D gene (5 bases). The CDR3 extends over 15 amino acids. The V end was cut by 3 bases, the J end by 7 bases, with 18 bases between. CDR1 and CDR2 (germline): MNHEY, SVGAGI. The CDR3 nucleotides read TGTGCCAGCAGTTATGGAGGGGAGGGGAGGATTGAAGCTTTCTTT. Translating it yields CASSYGGEGRIEAFF.

This chain joins TRBV7-6 and TRBJ2-3, with D possibly matching TRBD1 (6 bases). Trimming took 5 bases from V and 1 from J, leaving 13 bases between them. CDR3 size: 15 residues. Germline CDR1 is SGHVS and CDR2 is FNYEAQ. The CDR3 DNA reads TGTGCCAGCAGCCCTAGGGGGTCCCGCACAGATACGCAGTATTTT. Its translation: CASSPRGSRTDTQYF.

This clonotype has a handful of counts. CDR3 in amino acids: CASSYTGIANTEAFF. For the CDR3, the DNA is TGTGCCAGCAGTTACACAGGGATCGCCAACACTGAAGCTTTCTTT. The genes are TRBV6-5 and TRBJ1-1; maybe TRBD1 (6 bases). V was cut by 2 bases and J by 2 bases, with 12 bases left in between. CDR3 length: 15 amino acids. CDR1 is MNHEY and CDR2 is SVGAGI in the germline V gene.

The V call is TRBV15, the J call TRBJ2-7; TRBD1 aligns across 8 bases. Germline CDR1 and CDR2: LNHNV and YYDKDF (reference sequence). V lost 0 bases to trimming and J lost 6 bases; unmatched junction nucleotides: 7. This CDR3 has 15 residues. The CDR3 nucleotides are TGTGCCACCAGCAGAGATGGGACAGGTAGGCCCGAGCAGTACTTC. Its translation is CATSRDGTGRPEQYF.

This chain joins TRBV28 and TRBJ2-4; 11 nucleotides align to TRBD1. This CDR3 has 18 residues. V shed 3 bases and J 0 bases; nucleotides not matched to a gene: 7. Germline lookup yields CDR1 MDHEN and CDR2 SYDVKM. The CDR3 protein is CASSLLGQGALAKNIQYF. In DNA form, the CDR3 reads TGTGCCAGCAGTTTGCTTGGACAGGGGGCACTAGCCAAAAACATTCAGTACTTC.

This clonotype has more than one count but fewer than ten. The J gene is TRBJ2-1, the V gene TRBV11-3, with 9 bases lining up with TRBD2. There are 17 residues in the CDR3. V was clipped by 1 base and J by 5 bases; unmatched bases: 9. CDR1 is SGHNT, CDR2 YENEEA, per germline. The CDR3 bases are TGTGCCAGCAGCTTAGTAGGGGCTAGCGGGATGAACAATGAGCAGTTCTTC. As protein: CASSLVGASGMNNEQFF.

The V call is TRBV6-6, the J call TRBJ1-1, with D possibly matching TRBD1 (5 bases). The CDR3 consists of 14 residues. Germline lookup yields CDR1 MNHNY and CDR2 SVGAGI (reference sequence). Trimming left V 7 bases short and J 0 bases short, with 12 bases between. CDR3 sequence: CASTLGTVNTEAFF. As DNA, the CDR3 is TGTGCCAGCACCCTTGGGACGGTGAACACTGAAGCTTTCTTT.

J is TRBJ1-1 and V is TRBV20-1; tentatively, D is TRBD1 (5 bases). This CDR3 is 12 amino acids long. Trimming left V 3 bases short and J 7 bases short, with 12 bases between. Germline V gene data show CDR1 as DFQATT and CDR2 as SNEGSKA (reference sequence). CDR3 DNA: TGCAGTGCTAGGGGGGACGGTTATGAAGCTTTCTTT. It encodes CSARGDGYEAFF.

This clonotype occurred many times. The chain recombines TRBV20-1 with TRBJ1-5, with D uncertain. Deletions cut 1 base from V and 2 bases from J, with 6 bases between. The CDR3 length is 13 residues. Germline CDR1 DFQATT, CDR2 SNEGSKA (reference sequence). CDR3 in amino acids: CSARGRRNQPQHF. CDR3 DNA: TGCAGTGCTAGAGGCAGACGCAATCAGCCCCAGCATTTT.

This clonotype was detected only a few times. CDR3 coding DNA: TGCAGTGCTAGCGAGGGCACTGGCTCTGGGGCCAACGTCCTGACTTTC. Translating gives CSASEGTGSGANVLTF. This chain uses TRBV20-1 with TRBJ2-6, with D maybe TRBD2 (5 bases). CDR1 and CDR2 from the germline V gene are DFQATT and SNEGSKA (reference sequence). V was trimmed by 3 bases and J by 0 bases, leaving 12 bases between them. CDR3 length: 16 amino acids.

There are a few counts of this clonotype. The chain links TRBV7-9 to TRBJ2-7; TRBD1 matches 9 bases. CDR1 SEHNR and CDR2 FQNEAQ come from the germline V gene (reference sequence). V lost 5 bases and J lost 5; bases outside the gene matches: 7. The CDR3 extends over 14 amino acids. CDR3 DNA sequence: TGTGCCAGCAGCCGGACAGGGGTCTTGGACGAGCAGTACTTC. Residues: CASSRTGVLDEQYF. Complete variable domain (other parts from reference TRBV7-9 and TRBJ2-7): DTGVSQNPRHKITKRGQNVTFRCDPISEHNRLYWYRQTLGQGPEFLTYFQNEAQLEKSRLLSDRFSAERPKGSFSTLEIQRTEQGDSAMYLCASSRTGVLDEQYFGPGTRLTVT.